The entry below describes one T cell receptor beta chain. This sample is drawn from a study of control samples from healthy donors and cancer patients. Germline CDR1 and CDR2: LNHDA and SQIVND (reference sequence). CDR3 length: 13 residues. V was trimmed by 3 bases and J by 1 base, leaving 6 bases between them. Method: immunoSEQ multiplex PCR; TCRdb's copy keeps in-frame clones and lacks some. The table for this sample gives 150,000 to 200,000 clones. The TCR originated in a woman under 40 in good health. The chain combines TRBV19 with TRBJ1-1; the D is unclear. Sequencing used blood. CDR3 sequence (DNA): TGTGCCAGTAGTATTGGGTGGAACACTGAAGCTTTCTTT. This sequence encodes CASSIGWNTEAFF.